One sample yielded the 25 T cell receptor beta chains listed below, sequenced in a study of OX40 agonist ivuxolimab in advanced cancers. Clones were read by immunoSEQ multiplex PCR, and TCRdb kept only the in-frame ones, dropping some. The sample includes about 59,000 clones, approximately 81% of them seen just once. This specimen was CD4+ or CD8+ T cells sorted from blood, taken in a trial of the OX40 agonist ivuxolimab. The source of these receptors is an adult with an advanced solid tumor such as melanoma, head and neck, liver or kidney cancer.

This clone has a handful of counts. This sequence joins TRBV9 and TRBJ2-1, with 9 nucleotides matching TRBD2. V gave up 4 bases and J gave up 6 bases; unmatched junction bases: 5. Germline CDR1 SGDLS, CDR2 YYNGEE. The CDR3 extends over 14 amino acids. The CDR3 DNA reads as TGTGCCAGCAGCTACGATAGCGGGAGCAATGAGCAGTTCTTC. Residues: CASSYDSGSNEQFF.

The chain has TRBV30 and TRBJ2-1; no firm D call. The CDR3 is 12 amino acids. Trimming removed 2 bases from V and 8 bases from J, with 10 bases in between. CDR1 is GTSNPN and CDR2 is SVGIG in the germline V gene (reference sequence). The CDR3 DNA is TGTGCCTGGAGTAAGATGGGCGATGAGCAGTTCTTC. Translating gives CAWSKMGDEQFF.

The chain is built from TRBV25-1 and TRBJ1-2, with TRBD1 identical over 10 bases. Germline CDR1 and CDR2: MGHDK and SYGVNS. The CDR3 extends over 13 amino acids. The J segment lost 8 bases and the V segment lost 6 bases, leaving 6 bases of the junction unmatched. DNA of the CDR3: TGTGCCAGCAGCGTCCCGGGACAGGGGGGCTACACCTTC. This gives the protein CASSVPGQGGYTF.

The V gene is TRBV11-2, the J gene TRBJ1-1; 9 bases map to TRBD1. The germline V gene has CDR1 SGHAT and CDR2 FQNNGV. The trim removed 3 bases at V and 4 bases at J, leaving 3 bases unmatched. This CDR3 region has 14 residues. CDR3 protein: CASSLGQGSTEAFF. In DNA, the CDR3 is TGTGCCAGCAGCTTGGGACAGGGCAGCACTGAAGCTTTCTTT.

The chain employs TRBV7-6 and TRBJ1-4; D might be TRBD1 (5 bases). The CDR3 is 16 amino acids. Germline V gene lookup returns CDR1 SGHVS and CDR2 FNYEAQ. V was clipped by 1 base and J by 0 bases, with 9 bases between them. The CDR3 coding sequence is TGTGCCAGCAGCTTAGGATCGACAGCAACTAATGAAAAACTGTTTTTT. Protein sequence: CASSLGSTATNEKLFF.

This clone was seen only a few times. This sequence joins TRBV5-4 and TRBJ2-1, with a tentative D call TRBD2 (6 bases). The CDR3 is 12 amino acids. Trimming removed 5 bases at V and 14 bases at J, with 17 bases between. CDR1 SGHNT and CDR2 YYREEE come from the germline V gene (reference sequence). This chain's CDR3 is CASSRDSTLEFF. CDR3 nucleotides: TGTGCCAGCAGTCGGGACTCCACTTTGGAGTTCTTC.

The rearrangement uses TRBV5-1 and TRBJ2-5, with TRBD2 as a possible D gene (6 bases). CDR3 length: 14 amino acids. V gave up 0 bases and J gave up 4 bases, with 10 bases separating them. From germline, CDR1 is SGHRS and CDR2 YFSETQ. CDR3 amino acids: CASSLGAGTETQYF. In DNA, the CDR3 is TGCGCCAGCAGCTTGGGTGCGGGAACAGAGACCCAGTACTTC.

The chain is built from TRBV6-4 and TRBJ2-4; 8 nucleotides agree with TRBD1. Germline V lookup: CDR1 MRHNA, CDR2 SNTAGT. The CDR3 extends over 15 amino acids. V shed 6 bases, J shed 4 bases, and the junction held 8 bases outside the gene matches. The CDR3, as DNA: TGTGCCAGCAGGGACAGGGACATAATGAAAAACATTCAGTACTTC. It encodes CASRDRDIMKNIQYF.

This chain joins TRBV7-2 and TRBJ2-3; possible D gene TRBD2, 6 bases. Germline V gene data show CDR1 as SGHTA and CDR2 as FQGNSA. The CDR3 sequence is 15 residues long. V lost 5 bases, J lost 3 bases, and 15 bases lay in between. CDR3 DNA: TGTGCCAGCAGCACCCGACTAGTAAGGACAGATACGCAGTATTTT. Translation: CASSTRLVRTDTQYF. Full variable domain (remainder filled in from reference TRBV7-2 and TRBJ2-3): GAGVSQSPSNKVTEKGKDVELRCDPISGHTALYWYRQSLGQGLEFLIYFQGNSAPDKSGLPSDRFSAERTGGSVSTLTIQRTQQEDSAVYLCASSTRLVRTDTQYFGPGTRLTVL.

CDR3 residues: CASSSPGAYEQYF. CDR3 nucleotides: TGTGCCAGCAGCTCCCCGGGGGCCTACGAGCAGTACTTC. This rearrangement joins TRBV6-6 to TRBJ2-7; D may be TRBD2 (6 bases). Germline CDR1 reads MNHNY; CDR2 reads SVGAGI (reference sequence). The CDR3 runs 13 residues. The V end lost 6 bases, the J end lost 2 bases, and 11 bases lay between the germline ends.

Written as DNA, the CDR3 is TGTGCCAGCAGACCACTTCAGGGAACTGTCGACACTGAAGCTTTCTTT. It is translated as CASRPLQGTVDTEAFF. The rearrangement links TRBV28 to TRBJ1-1; possible D gene TRBD1, 5 bases. CDR3 length equals 16 residues. Trimming stripped 6 bases from V and 3 bases from J, with 20 bases between. Germline lookup yields CDR1 MDHEN and CDR2 SYDVKM.

The chain has TRBV11-2 and TRBJ2-1; 10 nucleotides line up with TRBD2. V shed 5 bases, J shed 0 bases, and the junction held 7 bases outside the gene matches. CDR1 SGHAT and CDR2 FQNNGV come from the germline V gene. The CDR3 spans 17 residues. The CDR3 here is CASSVGLAVTSYNEQFF. In DNA, the CDR3 is TGTGCCAGCAGCGTTGGACTAGCGGTGACCTCCTACAATGAGCAGTTCTTC.

The chain couples TRBV10-3 to TRBJ1-5, with D uncertain. Germline V CDR1 and CDR2: ENHRY, SYGVKD. V was pared by 6 bases and J by 4 bases, with 10 bases between. The CDR3 contains 13 residues. The DNA for the CDR3 is TGTGCCATCAGCCGGGCCGTTAATCAGCCCCAGCATTTT. Amino acids: CAISRAVNQPQHF.

V and J are TRBV10-1 and TRBJ2-3, with 10 positions matching TRBD1. This CDR3 is 18 amino acids long. In germline, CDR1 is WNHNN, CDR2 SYGVQD (reference sequence). V dropped 2 bases and J dropped 6; count of bases not matched to a gene: 14. CDR3 protein: CASSETGQGDRILDTQYF. In DNA, the CDR3 is TGCGCCAGCAGTGAGACCGGACAGGGGGATCGTATATTGGATACGCAGTATTTT.

The chain uses TRBV5-1 and TRBJ1-4; 10 bases line up with TRBD1. The V gene end was trimmed by 3 bases and the J gene end by 7 bases; junction bases not matched to a gene: 6. CDR1 is SGHRS, CDR2 YFSETQ, per germline. The CDR3 sequence is 15 residues long. The CDR3 is CASSSGTGDGEKLFF. CDR3 in DNA: TGCGCCAGCAGCTCGGGGACAGGGGATGGTGAAAAACTGTTTTTT.

This rearrangement joins TRBV7-2 to TRBJ2-2; 13 positions agree with TRBD2. In germline, CDR1 is SGHTA, CDR2 FQGNSA. The CDR3 covers 15 residues. Trimming cost V 5 bases and J 5 bases; bases outside gene matches: 2. The DNA of the CDR3 is TGTGCCAGCAGCCTGGGACTAGCGGGAACCGGGGAGCTGTTTTTT. Its protein is CASSLGLAGTGELFF.

The CDR3 nucleotides are TGCGCCAGCAGGTCGGGCCTGGCGGGGCTCACAGATACGCAGTATTTT. This encodes CASRSGLAGLTDTQYF. This sequence joins TRBV4-1 and TRBJ2-3; a weak D match, TRBD2 (6 bases). This CDR3 has 16 amino acids. Trimming left V 6 bases short and J 2 bases short, with 18 bases between. Germline assignment: CDR1 MGHRA and CDR2 YSYEKL.

The chain joins TRBV2 to TRBJ1-4, with D unclear. In germline, CDR1 is SNHLY, CDR2 FYNNEI. V shed 5 bases and J shed 7 bases, with 11 bases lying between them. This CDR3 contains 13 residues. The chain's CDR3 is CASSRGRVEKLFF. The CDR3, as DNA: TGTGCCAGCAGTAGAGGACGTGTTGAAAAACTGTTTTTT.

In this sample, this clone turned up a few times. The chain is built from TRBV27 and TRBJ2-7; D not resolved. Germline V gene data show CDR1 as MNHEY and CDR2 as SMNVEV (reference sequence). The V end lost 3 bases, the J end lost 1 base, and 10 bases lay between the germline ends. The length of the CDR3 is 14 residues. The CDR3 coding sequence is TGTGCCAGCAGTTTCGACACCGATTCCTACGAGCAGTACTTC. It encodes CASSFDTDSYEQYF.

CDR3 residues: CSAWGDNEQFF. In DNA form, the CDR3 reads TGCAGTGCTTGGGGGGACAATGAGCAGTTCTTC. The chain links TRBV20-1 to TRBJ2-1, with a tentative D call TRBD2 (6 bases). V was pared by 5 bases and J by 5 bases, with 7 bases between. CDR3 length: 11 residues. Germline CDR1 reads DFQATT; CDR2 reads SNEGSKA (reference sequence).

The chain joins TRBV30 to TRBJ1-3; D possibly corresponds to TRBD1 (6 bases). Germline V lookup: CDR1 GTSNPN, CDR2 SVGIG (reference sequence). Trimming removed 3 bases at V and 6 bases at J, with 9 bases between. This CDR3 comprises 12 residues. The CDR3 DNA follows: TGTGCCTGGAGCCAGGGGCCAAACACCATATATTTT. This encodes CAWSQGPNTIYF.

This clone has a single count. The chain employs TRBV28 and TRBJ2-5; 10 bases map to TRBD2. The CDR3 has 17 amino acids. V was pared by 3 bases and J by 4 bases, with 11 bases of the junction left unmatched. Germline CDR1 MDHEN, CDR2 SYDVKM. CDR3 protein: CASSFRPSGGPRETQYF. The DNA for the CDR3 is TGTGCCAGCAGTTTCCGTCCTAGCGGGGGCCCCCGAGAGACCCAGTACTTC.

The J gene is TRBJ1-2, the V gene TRBV5-6; weak D call: TRBD1 (5 bases). Germline V CDR1 and CDR2: SGHDT, YYEEEE. Between the trimmed V and J ends, which lost 4 bases and 4 bases, there was a span of 11 bases. CDR3 length equals 13 residues. The CDR3 DNA reads TGTGCCAGCAGCCGGGACCGAGTCTATGGCTACACCTTC. This gives the protein CASSRDRVYGYTF.

This chain connects TRBV5-1 to TRBJ2-2, with a possible D match to TRBD2 (6 bases). CDR1 and CDR2 from the germline V gene are SGHRS and YFSETQ. The CDR3 consists of 14 residues. V was cut by 0 bases and J by 6 bases, with 9 bases left in between. CDR3 in DNA: TGCGCCAGCAGCTTGGGGACTACCTCCGGGGAGCTGTTTTTT. This encodes CASSLGTTSGELFF.

The chain recombines TRBV7-2 with TRBJ1-2; 8 bases map to TRBD1. Trimming took 5 bases from V and 3 from J; bases not matched to a gene: 8. CDR3 length equals 15 residues. Per the germline V gene, CDR1 is SGHTA and CDR2 is FQGNSA. The CDR3 loop reads CASSRAGQAHYGYTF. CDR3 DNA: TGTGCCAGCAGCCGAGCGGGACAGGCTCACTATGGCTACACCTTC.